This T cell receptor (beta chain) was retrieved from a study of spatial heterogeneity in lung cancer. Study information: Detected beta-chain sequences consistently exceeded alpha-chain sequences. Within raw reads, each unique TCR and UMI combination appeared on average more than ten times.

CDR3 length equals 13 residues. Per germline, CDR1 SGHNT and CDR2 YYREEE (reference sequence). V was shortened by 2 bases and J by 2 bases, with 8 bases between the two germline ends. In the library, each TCR cDNA molecule bore its own unique molecular identifier. TCRdb recomputed calls from the 5' RACE reads with MiXCR, one row per CDR3 protein. Here the sample spans over 1,500 distinct CDR3 sequences, 15% to 20% being singletons. Notes on the study in general: More often at tumor resection than at routine follow-up, ubiquitous expanded tumor TCRs were detected in the blood.

Remarks on this clonotype: As yet, its antigen is unknown.

Indicated time point: sample taken at primary tumor resection. Sequencing of whole RNA from tumor, nontumor lung or frozen PBMC involved no sorting. This receptor was identified in a male donor with early-stage non-small cell lung cancer. V is TRBV5-4 and J is TRBJ2-7, with D tentatively TRBD1 (6 bases). The sequenced sample was PBMCs, obtained at surgery. CDR3: CASSFQGTYEQYF. CDR3 DNA sequence: TGTGCCAGCAGCTTTCAGGGGACCTACGAGCAGTACTTC.